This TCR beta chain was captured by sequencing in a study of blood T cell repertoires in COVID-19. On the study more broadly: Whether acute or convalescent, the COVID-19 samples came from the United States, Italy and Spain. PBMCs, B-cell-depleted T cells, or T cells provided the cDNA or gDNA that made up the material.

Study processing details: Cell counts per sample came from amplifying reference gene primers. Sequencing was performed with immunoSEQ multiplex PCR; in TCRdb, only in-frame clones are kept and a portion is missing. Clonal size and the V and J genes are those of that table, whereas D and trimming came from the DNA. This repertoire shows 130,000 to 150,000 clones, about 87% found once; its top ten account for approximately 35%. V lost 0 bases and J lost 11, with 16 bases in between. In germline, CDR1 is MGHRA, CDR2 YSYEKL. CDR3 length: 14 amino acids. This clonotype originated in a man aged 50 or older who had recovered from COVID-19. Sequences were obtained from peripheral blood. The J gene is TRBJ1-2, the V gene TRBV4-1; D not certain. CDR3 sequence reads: CASSQDETRTVYTF. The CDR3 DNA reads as TGCGCCAGCAGCCAAGATGAGACGCGAACAGTATACACCTTC.